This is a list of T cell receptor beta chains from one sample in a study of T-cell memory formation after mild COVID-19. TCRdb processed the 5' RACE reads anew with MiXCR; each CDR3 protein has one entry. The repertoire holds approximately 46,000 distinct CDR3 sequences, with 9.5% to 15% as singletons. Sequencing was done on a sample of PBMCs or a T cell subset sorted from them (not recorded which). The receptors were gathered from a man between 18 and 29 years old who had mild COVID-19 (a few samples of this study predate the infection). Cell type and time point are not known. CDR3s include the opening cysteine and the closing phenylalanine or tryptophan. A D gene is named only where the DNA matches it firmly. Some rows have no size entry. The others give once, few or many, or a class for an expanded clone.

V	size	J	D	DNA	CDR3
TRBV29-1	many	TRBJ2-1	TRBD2	TGCAGCGTTAGCGGGGGAACGATTAGCTCCTACAATGAGCAGTTCTTC	CSVSGGTISSYNEQFF
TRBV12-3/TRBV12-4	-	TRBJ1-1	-	TGTGCCAGCACTTATGAGCTAACAGGCACTGAAGCTTTCTTT	CASTYELTGTEAFF
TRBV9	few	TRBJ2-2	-	TGTGCCAGCAGCGTAGAGATGGGCACCGGGGAGCTGTTTTTT	CASSVEMGTGELFF
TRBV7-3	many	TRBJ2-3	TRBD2	TGTGCCAGCAGCTTAGGGCTAGCGGCTAGCACAGATACGCAGTATTTT	CASSLGLAASTDTQYF
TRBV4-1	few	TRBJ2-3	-	TGCGCCAGCAGCGGGGGCGCAGGGGATACGCAGTATTTT	CASSGGAGDTQYF
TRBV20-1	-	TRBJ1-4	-	TGCAGTGCTTGCAAATTGGGCAGGGCTAATGAAAAACTGTTTTTT	CSACKLGRANEKLFF
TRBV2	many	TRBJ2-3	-	TGTGCCAGCTCCCCCGAACTGAATACGCAGTATTTT	CASSPELNTQYF
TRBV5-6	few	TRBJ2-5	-	TGTGCCAGCAGCCCAACGGCCGGGACCCAGTACTTC	CASSPTAGTQYF
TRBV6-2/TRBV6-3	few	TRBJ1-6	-	TGTGCCAGCGGGGGTTGGACAGAGTTATCACCCCTCCACTTT	CASGGWTELSPLHF
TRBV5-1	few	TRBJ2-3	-	TGCGCCAGCAGCTTGGGCCCGGGATGGGGACACACAGATACGCAGTATTTT	CASSLGPGWGHTDTQYF
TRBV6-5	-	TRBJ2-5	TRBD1	TGTGCCAGCAGTTACGCGGACAGGCGAGGGTCGGAGACCCAGTACTTC	CASSYADRRGSETQYF
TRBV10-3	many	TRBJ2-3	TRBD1	TGTGCCATCGGACGTACCACAGGGGCCAGCACAGATACGCAGTATTTT	CAIGRTTGASTDTQYF
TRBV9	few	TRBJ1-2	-	TGTGCCAGCAGCGACGGCCTCACCCGGGACTACTATGGCTACACCTTC	CASSDGLTRDYYGYTF
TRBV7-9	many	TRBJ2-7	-	TGTGCCAGCAGCTCCGGGACACAGGAGCAGTACTTC	CASSSGTQEQYF
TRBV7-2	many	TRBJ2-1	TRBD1	TGTGCCAGCAGCCGTGACCGGGACAGGGCCAATGAGCAGTTCTTC	CASSRDRDRANEQFF
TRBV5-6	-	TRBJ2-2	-	TGTGCCAGCAGCTTGGACGTGAACACCGGGGAGCTGTTTTTT	CASSLDVNTGELFF
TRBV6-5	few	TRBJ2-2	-	TGTGCCAGCAGATTGGTCCCCCAGACCGGGGAGCTGTTTTTT	CASRLVPQTGELFF
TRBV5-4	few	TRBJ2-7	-	TGTGCCAGCAGCCGGGACCGAGGCGAGCAGTACTTC	CASSRDRGEQYF
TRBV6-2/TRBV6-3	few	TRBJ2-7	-	TGTGCCAGCGCGCCGACCGGCTCCTACGAGCAGTACTTC	CASAPTGSYEQYF
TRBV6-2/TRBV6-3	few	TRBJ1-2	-	TGTGCCAGCAGTGACCCCAGGGGAACCTCCGCTAACTATGGCTACACCTTC	CASSDPRGTSANYGYTF
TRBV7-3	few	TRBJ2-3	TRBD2	TGTGCCAGCAGCTTCGGACTAGCGGTGACAGATACGCAGTATTTT	CASSFGLAVTDTQYF
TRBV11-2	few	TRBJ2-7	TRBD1	TGTGCCAGCAGCTTGGGACAGACCTACGAGCAGTACTTC	CASSLGQTYEQYF
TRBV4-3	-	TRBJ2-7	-	TGCGCCAGCAGCCAAGATAGAGGGGATAGCTACGAGCAGTACTTC	CASSQDRGDSYEQYF
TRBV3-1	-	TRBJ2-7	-	TGTGCCAGCAGCCGAAACTACGAGCAGTACTTC	CASSRNYEQYF
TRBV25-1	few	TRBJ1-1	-	TGTGCCAGCAGTGAACGGGACATTCTGGGTTCGGCTTTCTTT	CASSERDILGSAFF
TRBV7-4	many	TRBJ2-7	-	TGTGCCAGCAGCCCGTCCTACTACGAGCAGTACTTC	CASSPSYYEQYF
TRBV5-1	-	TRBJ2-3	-	TGCGCCAGCAGCTTCGGGGGCAGCACAGATACGCAGTATTTT	CASSFGGSTDTQYF
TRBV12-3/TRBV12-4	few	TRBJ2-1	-	TGTGCCAGCAAAAAGGACGCTCTTATCTTGCAGTTCTTC	CASKKDALILQFF
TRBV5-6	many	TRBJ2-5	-	TGTGCCAGCAGCTCCGGACCCTTCCAAGAGACCCAGTACTTC	CASSSGPFQETQYF
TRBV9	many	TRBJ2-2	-	TGTGCCAGCAGTCACACAGAGCCTCCCGGGGAGCTGTTTTTT	CASSHTEPPGELFF
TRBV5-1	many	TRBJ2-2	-	TGCGCCAGCAGCTCCATATTGAAGGGCGGGGAGCTGTTTTTT	CASSSILKGGELFF
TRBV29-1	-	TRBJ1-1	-	TGCAGCGTCGGGCCTAACAGGAACACTGAAGCTTTCTTT	CSVGPNRNTEAFF
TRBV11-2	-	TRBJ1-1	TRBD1	TGTGCCAGCAGCATCTACCGGGACAGGGCAAATGAAGCTTTCTTT	CASSIYRDRANEAFF
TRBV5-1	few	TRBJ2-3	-	TGCGCCACCGAGGGGGAGGGGACAGATACGCAGTATTTT	CATEGEGTDTQYF
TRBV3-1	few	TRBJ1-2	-	TGTGCCAGCAGCCAATTGGACTATGGCTACACCTTC	CASSQLDYGYTF
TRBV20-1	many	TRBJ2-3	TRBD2	TGCAGTGCTAGGCTATCTAGCGGGGGGGCCACAGATACGCAGTATTTT	CSARLSSGGATDTQYF
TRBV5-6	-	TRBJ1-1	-	TGTGCCAGCACCTATGACCGCGACACTGAAGCTTTCTTT	CASTYDRDTEAFF
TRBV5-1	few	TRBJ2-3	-	TGCGCCAGCAGCTTAGATTGGAATACGCAGTATTTT	CASSLDWNTQYF
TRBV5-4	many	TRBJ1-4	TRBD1	TGTGCCAGCAGCCGACAGGGAGCGGCTGAAAAACTGTTTTTT	CASSRQGAAEKLFF
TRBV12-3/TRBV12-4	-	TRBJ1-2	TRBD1	TGTGCCAGCAGTTTCGGACAGGGTGAAGGCTACACCTTC	CASSFGQGEGYTF
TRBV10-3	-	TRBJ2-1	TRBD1	TGTGCCACGATAGACAGGGTAGGATCCTACAATGAGCAGTTCTTC	CATIDRVGSYNEQFF
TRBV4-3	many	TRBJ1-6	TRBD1	TGCGCCAGCAGCTACGGACAGGGAACTAATTCACCCCTCCACTTT	CASSYGQGTNSPLHF
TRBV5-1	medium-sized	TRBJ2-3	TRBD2	TGCGCCAGCAGCAGCTTCTCACTAGCGGCGACAGATACGCAGTATTTT	CASSSFSLAATDTQYF
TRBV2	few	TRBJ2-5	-	TGTGCCAGCAGTGTTAGGGGCCAAGAGACCCAGTACTTC	CASSVRGQETQYF
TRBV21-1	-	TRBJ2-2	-	TGTGCCAGCAGCAAAGGCGGCGGGGGGGACACCGGGGAGCTGTTTTTT	CASSKGGGGDTGELFF
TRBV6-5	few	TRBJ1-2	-	TGTGCCAGCAGGGCCTTTCAGGCTGGAGGCTACACCTTC	CASRAFQAGGYTF
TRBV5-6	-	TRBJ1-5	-	TGTGCCAGCAGCGCTTTCGCCGAGGAGCCCCAGCATTTT	CASSAFAEEPQHF
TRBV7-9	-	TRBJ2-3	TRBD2	TGTGCCAGCACTCGGCGGGGGTACCCAGATACGCAGTATTTT	CASTRRGYPDTQYF
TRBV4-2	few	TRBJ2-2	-	TGTGCCAGCAGCCGATCAACGGTGGGAACCGGGGAGCTGTTTTTT	CASSRSTVGTGELFF
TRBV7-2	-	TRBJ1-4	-	-	CASSSSTGYDEKLFF
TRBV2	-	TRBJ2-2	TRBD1	TGTGCCAGCGTAACAGGGGCACTGAACACCGGGGAGCTGTTTTTT	CASVTGALNTGELFF
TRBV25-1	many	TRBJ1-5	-	TGTGCCAGCAGTGAGGACAGTGAGTATAGCAATCAGCCCCAGCATTTT	CASSEDSEYSNQPQHF
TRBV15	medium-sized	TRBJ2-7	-	TGTGCCACCAGCACGGGCGGGGAAGGGCTAAGCGAGCAGTACTTC	CATSTGGEGLSEQYF
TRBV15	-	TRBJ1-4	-	TGTGCCACCAGCATCCGGCATTCTAATGAAAAACTGTTTTTT	CATSIRHSNEKLFF
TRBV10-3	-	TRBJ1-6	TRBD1	TGTGCCATCAGTGAGAGAGGACAGGGGGGCTCACCCCTCCACTTT	CAISERGQGGSPLHF